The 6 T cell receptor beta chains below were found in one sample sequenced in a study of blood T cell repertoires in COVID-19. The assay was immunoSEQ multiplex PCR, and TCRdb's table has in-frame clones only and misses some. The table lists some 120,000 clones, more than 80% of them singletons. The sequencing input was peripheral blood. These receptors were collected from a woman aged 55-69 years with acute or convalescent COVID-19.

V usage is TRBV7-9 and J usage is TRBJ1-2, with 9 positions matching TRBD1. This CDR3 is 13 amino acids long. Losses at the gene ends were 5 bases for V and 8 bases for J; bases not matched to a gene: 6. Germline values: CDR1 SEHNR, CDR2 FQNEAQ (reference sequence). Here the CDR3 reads CASSPGTGSGYTF. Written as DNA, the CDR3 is TGTGCCAGCAGCCCCGGGACAGGGTCGGGCTACACCTTC.

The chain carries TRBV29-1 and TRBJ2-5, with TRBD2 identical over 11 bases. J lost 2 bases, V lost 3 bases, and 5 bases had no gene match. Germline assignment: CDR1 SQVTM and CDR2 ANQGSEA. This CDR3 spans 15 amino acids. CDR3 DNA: TGCAGCGTTGACGGGTTAGCGGGGGGGCAAGAGACCCAGTACTTC. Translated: CSVDGLAGGQETQYF.

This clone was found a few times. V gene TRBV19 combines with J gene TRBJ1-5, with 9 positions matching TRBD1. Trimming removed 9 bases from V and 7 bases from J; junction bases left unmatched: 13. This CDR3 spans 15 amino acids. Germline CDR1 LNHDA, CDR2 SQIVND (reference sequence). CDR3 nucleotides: TGTGCCAGCAGTTCGGGACAGGGTGATTTGCAGCCCCAGCATTTT. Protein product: CASSSGQGDLQPQHF.

The CDR3 loop reads CASSSRDRGNTEAFF. Here the CDR3 DNA reads TGTGCCAGCAGCTCCCGGGACAGGGGGAACACTGAAGCTTTCTTT. J is TRBJ1-1 and V is TRBV5-6; 10 bases agree with TRBD1. The CDR3 has 15 residues. With V trimmed by 3 bases and J by 1 base, 3 bases remained unmatched. Per germline, CDR1 SGHDT and CDR2 YYEEEE.

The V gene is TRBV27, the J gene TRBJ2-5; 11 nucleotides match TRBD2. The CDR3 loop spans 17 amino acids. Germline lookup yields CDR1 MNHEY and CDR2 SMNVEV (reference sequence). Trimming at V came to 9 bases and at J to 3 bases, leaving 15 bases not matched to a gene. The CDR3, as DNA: TGTGCCAGTTCGAAAGGGGATAGCGGGGGGGTGGAAGAGACCCAGTACTTC. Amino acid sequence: CASSKGDSGGVEETQYF.

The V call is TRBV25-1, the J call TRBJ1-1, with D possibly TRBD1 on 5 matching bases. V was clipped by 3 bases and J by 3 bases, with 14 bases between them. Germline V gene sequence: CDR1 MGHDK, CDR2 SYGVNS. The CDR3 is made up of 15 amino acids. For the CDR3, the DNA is TGTGCCAGCAGTGATTTGGAGCTAGGGGACACTGAAGCTTTCTTT. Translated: CASSDLELGDTEAFF.